This T cell receptor beta chain is drawn from a study of cytomegalovirus exposure and HLA in healthy donors. Turning to the study itself: In a later analysis, it was reported that the roughly 130 validation repertoires had been produced on the same platform as the roughly 700 repertoires belonging to the first cohort.

Findings and caveats of the study: TCR sequences were mostly rare, though some public TCRs occurred in many donors. Confirmation was obtained in vitro that a few CMV-associated chains are specific for CMV antigens.

Some clones are missing from TCRdb's copy, which holds only in-frame ones; the method was immunoSEQ multiplex PCR. The data hold 70,000 to 90,000 clones, with 85% observed a single time. V gave up 4 bases and J gave up 0 bases; unmatched junction bases: 2. CDR1 is SGHVS and CDR2 is FQNEAQ in the germline V gene. The CDR3 contains 15 residues. A note on this clone: The antigen remains unidentified.

The origin of this receptor is a man aged 25-40 years in good health and CMV-seronegative. The sample comprised PBMCs. The rearrangement uses TRBV7-8 and TRBJ1-3, with TRBD1 matching over 8 bases. The CDR3 DNA reads TGTGCCAGCAGCTGGGACAGGAGCTCTGGAAACACCATATATTTT. Amino acids: CASSWDRSSGNTIYF.